This T cell receptor (beta chain) appears in the sequencing data of a study of shared clonotypes between healthy human individuals. Germline values: CDR1 SGHRS, CDR2 YFSETQ. The CDR3 contains 12 residues. The germline V and J ends were trimmed by 3 bases and 5 bases, with 8 bases remaining between them. Naive CD8 cells were CD45RO-negative, positively selected for CCR7, excluding terminally differentiated effector memory CD45RA+ cells. The method was immunoSEQ multiplex PCR; TCRdb's version includes in-frame clones alone and lacks a portion of them. The sample lists about 700,000 clones, about 90% occurring once.

The sequenced sample was naive CD8+ T cells sorted from blood. The TCR was taken from a man aged 25-45 years in good health. The chain has TRBV5-1 and TRBJ2-5; D not certain. The CDR3 spells CASSSFEETQYF. DNA for the CDR3: TGCGCCAGCAGCTCGTTCGAGGAGACCCAGTACTTC.